The 13 T cell receptor beta chains listed next were all sequenced from one sample in a study of T-cell memory formation after mild COVID-19. TCRdb processed the 5' RACE reads anew with MiXCR; each CDR3 protein has one entry. The repertoire holds hundreds of thousands of distinct CDR3 sequences, with approximately 15% as singletons. The sequencing input was PBMCs or a T cell subset sorted from them (not recorded which). The receptors originated from an adult woman who had mild COVID-19 (a few samples of this study predate the infection). Cell type and time point are not known.

The V gene is TRBV2, the J gene TRBJ1-1, with D possibly being TRBD1 (6 bases). The germline gives CDR1 SNHLY, CDR2 FYNNEI. The ends were cut back, 4 bases at V and 1 base at J, with 10 bases in the middle. The CDR3 has 14 amino acids. CDR3 in amino acids: CASSVQGPNTEAFF. In DNA, the CDR3 is TGTGCCAGCAGTGTACAGGGACCGAACACTGAAGCTTTCTTT.

Many counts were recorded for this clonotype. This chain joins TRBV7-9 and TRBJ2-7; TRBD1 aligns across 10 bases. Germline CDR1 reads SEHNR; CDR2 reads FQNEAQ (reference sequence). The CDR3 length is 15 residues. Trimming took 6 bases from V and 2 from J; bases not matched to a gene: 7. The CDR3 DNA sequence: TGTGCCAGCAGTCCCCGGGACAGGGGAACCTACGAGCAGTACTTC. This gives the protein CASSPRDRGTYEQYF.

This clonotype was picked up many times. The chain combines TRBV5-1 with TRBJ1-3; D is unresolved. Germline-derived CDR1 and CDR2 are SGHRS and YFSETQ. V lost 4 bases and J lost 4, with 18 bases in between. This CDR3 has 16 amino acids. In nucleotides, the CDR3 is TGCGCCAGCAGCCGCTACTCGCCTGTCGCGGGAAACACCATATATTTT. Protein: CASSRYSPVAGNTIYF.

Only a few counts were recorded for this clonotype. This chain connects TRBV5-1 to TRBJ1-1; TRBD1 is a possible D gene (6 bases). Germline CDR1 and CDR2: SGHRS and YFSETQ. V was clipped by 2 bases and J by 1 base, with 9 bases between them. This CDR3 spans 14 amino acids. The CDR3 protein is CASSLDRPNTEAFF. For the CDR3, the DNA is TGCGCCAGCAGCTTAGACAGGCCGAACACTGAAGCTTTCTTT. The variable domain in full, completed from reference TRBV5-1 and TRBJ1-1, reads KAGVTQTPRYLIKTRGQQVTLSCSPISGHRSVSWYQQTPGQGLQFLFEYFSETQRNKGNFPGRFSGRQFSNSRSEMNVSTLELGDSALYLCASSLDRPNTEAFFGQGTRLTVV.

This clonotype was detected only a few times. The J gene is TRBJ1-6, the V gene TRBV4-1; D is undetermined. With 1 base removed from V and 0 bases from J, the gap between germline ends came to 7 bases. This CDR3 comprises 16 residues. Germline CDR1 and CDR2: MGHRA and YSYEKL. The CDR3 protein is CASSQVPSSYNSPLHF. In DNA form, the CDR3 reads TGCGCCAGCAGCCAAGTACCGAGCTCCTATAATTCACCCCTCCACTTT.

There are a few counts of this clonotype. The rearrangement joins TRBV4-2 to TRBJ2-1, with 10 bases matching TRBD2. The V segment lost 4 bases and the J segment 7 bases; nucleotides outside the gene matches: 10. The CDR3 is 16 residues long. From germline, CDR1 is LGHNA and CDR2 YNFKEQ. Here the CDR3 reads CASSLSWTSGGNEQFF. CDR3 coding DNA: TGTGCCAGCAGCCTCTCCTGGACTAGCGGCGGGAATGAGCAGTTCTTC.

The J gene is TRBJ1-2, the V gene TRBV12-3 or TRBV12-4, with unresolved D. Trimming stripped 5 bases from V and 7 bases from J, with 20 bases between. The length of the CDR3 is 15 residues. The CDR3 bases are TGTGCCAGCAGTCCCCGCGGGATGCCCTGGGGTGGCTACACCTTC. This translates into CASSPRGMPWGGYTF.

Worth noting for this clonotype: One end of the junction is discordant with germline, which a read error may explain. The V and J genes are TRBV11-2 and TRBJ2-1; D ambiguous. In germline, CDR1 is SGHAT, CDR2 FQNNGV. This CDR3 is built from 12 residues. Written as DNA, the CDR3 is TGTGCCAGCAGCTCGTATGAAGAGTCGAACGTCTTC. Encoded protein: CASSSYEESNVF.

This clonotype occurred a few times. The chain joins TRBV5-1 to TRBJ2-7; 8 bases map to TRBD1. This CDR3 spans 14 amino acids. Germline assignment: CDR1 SGHRS and CDR2 YFSETQ. V trimming: 3 bases; J trimming: 3 bases; junction bases outside the gene matches: 5. As DNA, the CDR3 is TGCGCCAGCAGCTCTGAGGACAGGGACTACGAGCAGTACTTC. Amino acid sequence: CASSSEDRDYEQYF. Looking up the rest from reference TRBV5-1 and TRBJ2-7 gives the full variable domain: KAGVTQTPRYLIKTRGQQVTLSCSPISGHRSVSWYQQTPGQGLQFLFEYFSETQRNKGNFPGRFSGRQFSNSRSEMNVSTLELGDSALYLCASSSEDRDYEQYFGPGTRLTVT.

This clonotype was detected a few times. The chain's CDR3 is CSVGMQGGYEQYF. The CDR3 DNA sequence: TGCAGCGTTGGGATGCAGGGGGGCTACGAGCAGTACTTC. The chain employs TRBV29-1 and TRBJ2-7; D possibly corresponds to TRBD1 (7 bases). CDR1 SQVTM and CDR2 ANQGSEA come from the germline V gene. This CDR3 comprises 13 residues. Trimming removed 4 bases from V and 3 bases from J, with 13 bases in between.

The table lists this clonotype with a few counts. This chain uses TRBV20-1 with TRBJ1-6; 7 nucleotides line up with TRBD1. With 2 bases clipped from V and 9 bases from J, the junction kept 10 bases outside the gene matches. The CDR3 loop spans 15 amino acids. The germline gives CDR1 DFQATT, CDR2 SNEGSKA (reference sequence). In DNA, the CDR3 is TGCAGTGCTAGACTAAGGACAGGTCCTGGTTCACCCCTCCACTTT. The encoded protein is CSARLRTGPGSPLHF.

The chain combines TRBV6-2 or TRBV6-3 with TRBJ2-1; tentative D call: TRBD2 (6 bases). The germline V and J ends were trimmed by 7 bases and 6 bases, with 22 bases remaining between them. The CDR3 has 16 residues. The germline gives CDR1 MNHEY, CDR2 SVGEGT. CDR3 sequence (DNA): TGTGCCAGCACCCCCCCGGGAGTCCCCAGGGTCAATGAGCAGTTCTTC. Encoded protein: CASTPPGVPRVNEQFF.

This clonotype was seen a handful of times. This chain joins TRBV20-1 and TRBJ1-4; D unclear. This CDR3 is 15 amino acids long. Trimming cost V 3 bases and J 0 bases, with 11 bases left between them. The germline V gene encodes CDR1 DFQATT and CDR2 SNEGSKA (reference sequence). CDR3: CSASSAPATNEKLFF. The CDR3 DNA is TGCAGTGCTAGTTCGGCGCCTGCAACTAATGAAAAACTGTTTTTT.